This entry describes one T cell receptor beta chain. This clone was observed a few times. What this receptor recognizes is not known. No much larger clone exists at a distance of one base, and base qualities are not known. This entry belongs to a study of blood T cell repertoires in COVID-19 (dated by TCRdb to 2019 to 2021). A note on the overall study: Samples from collaborators originated in the United States, Italy and Spain and spanned both the acute and convalescent phases of COVID-19. The prospective study material was composed of cDNA or gDNA derived from T cells, B-cell-depleted T cells, or PBMCs. Subjects who had been exposed to COVID-19, were actively infected with it, or had recovered from it provided the deeply sampled blood TCRbeta repertoires that made up the dataset. The repertoires were made available in a free public database intended to serve as a resource for research on the immune response to SARS-CoV-2. The samples were drawn from two sources: the first 160 participants of the ongoing ImmuneRACE study, and 1,200 or so subjects contributed by 6 global collaborators. A de-identified subject ID, COVID-19 status, age in years and sex were almost always included in the sample metadata. Where available, HLA class I and class II types were obtained from metadata supplied by the sample provider rather than from assay-based typing. Here is what the overall study found, with its caveats: Clinical and demographic metadata were provided uncurated, with the amount varying by source and participant.

Participants in the prospective study were enrolled through a virtual design, were aged roughly 18 to 90 years, and lived in about two dozen United States geographic areas. In the prospective study, cohorts were assigned on the basis of participant-reported clinical history obtained from a screening survey and a study questionnaire. For ImmuneRACE Cohort 3, a participant was defined as recovered based on two consecutive negative NP/OP PCR tests, clearance by a healthcare professional, or resolution of symptoms. In the prospective study, whole blood, serum and a nasopharyngeal or oropharyngeal swab were collected from each participant by mobile phlebotomists. Additional blood draws and questionnaires over an approximately two-month period could optionally be provided by prospective study participants. Before DNA extraction, blood samples from the prospective study were shipped at room temperature or frozen.

The immunoSEQ Assay, a bias-controlled multiplex PCR, was used to amplify TCRbeta CDR3 regions from genomic DNA. For the original study's pipeline: The number of nucleated cells in each sample was estimated by amplification of reference gene primers within the assay. Sequence reads were collapsed and filtered to measure the absolute abundance of every unique TCRbeta CDR3 rearrangement. Productive Simpson clonality was computed per sample as the square root of Simpson's diversity index over productive rearrangements. TCRdb stores this immuneACCESS table with in-frame sequences only. Part of the clones is absent; in the studies checked, under half of the shortfall reflects unresolved V genes, and no reason is known for the rest. The V and J calls and clone size were taken over from that table, and D and trimming were inferred from the DNA. For this sample the table gives 250,000 or so clones, of which roughly 89% were detected only once. 8% to 10% of the sample goes to the ten largest clones.

CDR1 and CDR2, looked up from the germline V gene (reference sequence), are SEHNR and FQNEAQ. The germline V and J ends show losses of 5 bases and 2 bases respectively, and no gene match explains 10 bases of the junction. Its CDR3 holds 17 amino acids, cysteine through phenylalanine. Only the CDR3 region is kept as DNA, spanning 51 bases read in frame from base 1. Here the chain combines TRBV7-9 and TRBJ2-3; 10 middle bases align to TRBD2. This TCR was recovered from a man aged 40-49 years who had recovered from COVID-19. The sequenced material came from PBMCs or T cells enriched from blood (not recorded which). The DNA sequence is as follows: TGTGCCAGCAGCCCTGACCTTAGCGGGAGGAACACAGATACGCAGTATTTT. Translated, this is CASSPDLSGRNTDTQYF.